The clone carrying this T cell receptor beta chain was seen more than once but under ten times. The antigen is undetermined. The table came from immunoSEQ multiplex PCR; TCRdb's copy has only in-frame clones and leaves some out. The profile shows about 50,000 clones, roughly three fifths of them singletons. The CDR3 runs to 13 residues. Germline-derived CDR1 and CDR2 are SNHLY and FYNNEI. Between the trimmed V and J ends, which lost 4 bases and 2 bases, there was a span of 8 bases. The data stem from a study of cytotoxic CD8 clonotypes in ibrutinib-treated CLL. About the study: There were over nine relapsed/refractory patients and about 14 treatment-naive patients, and roughly 18 were IGHV unmutated.

Study conclusions and caveats: With treatment, public clonotypes, which were uncommon, either contracted or remained stable. Patients showed higher baseline clonality than age-matched healthy donors, and it tracked circulating CD8+ T-cell counts.

With cryopreserved PBMCs as the source, 1.5 to 2.5 micrograms of genomic DNA went to TCR beta libraries. The gene calls are TRBV2 and TRBJ1-1; D unclear. The receptor was isolated from a human donor with chronic lymphocytic leukemia. Sequencing was performed on PBMCs, taken after 24 months of ibrutinib treatment. CDR3 amino acids: CASSAQENTEAFF. The DNA for the CDR3 is TGTGCCAGCAGTGCGCAGGAAAACACTGAAGCTTTCTTT.